This T cell receptor beta chain was sequenced in a study of shared clonotypes between healthy human individuals. Deep-level running was used for the assay. The protocol was immunoSEQ multiplex PCR, while the TCRdb copy is restricted to in-frame clones and leaves out a portion. This sample has about 2 million clones, with less than 95% found just once. As for this clone: The antigen is unknown.

Selected positively for CCR7 and CD45RO-negative, naive CD8 cells excluded terminally differentiated effector memory CD45RA+ cells. Study results and limitations: Estimated clonotype richness was generally higher in naive than memory subsets. Approximately 5% was the fraction of naive CD4 clonotypes found shared across several donors. Rarefaction curves obtained for sorted subsets showed sequencing incomplete despite large depth.

The germline V gene has CDR1 SNHLY and CDR2 FYNNEI. The CDR3 is 11 amino acids. Trimming cost V 4 bases and J 12 bases, with 11 bases left between them. The chain recombines TRBV2 with TRBJ2-3; D may be TRBD2 (6 bases). This clonotype was sampled from a man aged 18 to 29 in good health. Sequences were obtained from naive CD8+ T cells sorted from blood. For the CDR3, the DNA is TGTGCCAGCAGTGTTATAGCGGCTCAGTATTTT. Its translation: CASSVIAAQYF.